The text below deals with one TCR beta chain. The antigen is unknown. Some clones are missing from TCRdb's copy, which holds only in-frame ones; the method was immunoSEQ multiplex PCR. The sample lists about 30,000 clones; around two thirds were seen once. CDR3 size: 15 residues. V shed 1 base and J 8 bases; nucleotides not matched to a gene: 7. Germline CDR1 SGHRS, CDR2 YFSETQ. These data come from a study of STAT5B mutations in CD4+ large granular lymphocyte leukemia. Study conclusions and caveats: Without putative leukemic clones, patient CD4-sorted repertoires remained more clonal than healthy CD4+ repertoires. Top patient clones used TRBV06 genes more often: 8/27 versus 2/35 in controls.

The sample was CD4+ T cells from blood buffy coats. This sequence joins TRBV5-1 and TRBJ2-1; 9 nucleotides line up with TRBD2. The TCR sequence derives from a human donor in good health. The CDR3 DNA reads TGCGCCAGCAGCTTGAGGGCGGGGGGGCCATATGAGCAGTTCTTC. It yields the protein CASSLRAGGPYEQFF.